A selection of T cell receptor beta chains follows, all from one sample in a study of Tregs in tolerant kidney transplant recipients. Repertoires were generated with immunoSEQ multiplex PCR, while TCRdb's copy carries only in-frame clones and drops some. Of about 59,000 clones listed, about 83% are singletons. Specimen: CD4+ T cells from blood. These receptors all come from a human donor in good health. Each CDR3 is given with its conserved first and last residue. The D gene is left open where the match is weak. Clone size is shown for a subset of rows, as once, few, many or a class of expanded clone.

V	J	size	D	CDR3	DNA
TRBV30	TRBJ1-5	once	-	CAWRGGQNQPQHF	TGTGCCTGGAGGGGGGGTCAAAATCAGCCCCAGCATTTT
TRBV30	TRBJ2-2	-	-	CAWSPDTGELFF	TGTGCCTGGAGCCCGGACACCGGGGAGCTGTTTTTT
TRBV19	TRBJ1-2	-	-	CASTVGAGYTF	TGTGCCAGTACCGTAGGGGCTGGCTACACCTTC
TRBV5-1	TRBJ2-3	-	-	CASSLAGQVQGDTQYF	TGCGCCAGCAGCTTGGCCGGGCAGGTTCAGGGCGATACGCAGTATTTT
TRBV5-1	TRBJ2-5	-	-	CASRQNALAQETQYF	TGCGCCAGCAGACAAAACGCCCTGGCCCAAGAGACCCAGTACTTC
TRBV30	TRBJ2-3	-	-	CAWSVIQGGGPTDTQYF	TGTGCCTGGAGTGTAATCCAGGGCGGGGGCCCCACAGATACGCAGTATTTT
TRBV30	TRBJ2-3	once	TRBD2	CAWSVSSGGADTQYF	TGTGCCTGGAGTGTTTCTAGCGGGGGGGCAGATACGCAGTATTTT
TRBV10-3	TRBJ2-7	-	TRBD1	CAIAGGTGGYEQYF	TGTGCCATCGCCGGCGGGACAGGGGGTTACGAGCAGTACTTC
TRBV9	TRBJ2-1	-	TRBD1	CASSVDQGAVFNEQFF	TGTGCCAGCAGCGTAGATCAGGGGGCGGTTTTCAATGAGCAGTTCTTC
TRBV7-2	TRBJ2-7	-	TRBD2	CASSLSGGADEQYF	TGTGCCAGCAGCCTTAGCGGGGGGGCCGACGAGCAGTACTTC
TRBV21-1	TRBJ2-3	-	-	CAIMVDTQYF	TGTGCCATCATGGTAGATACGCAGTATTTT
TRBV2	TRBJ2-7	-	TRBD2	CASGSTSSGSSRHEQYF	TGTGCCAGCGGATCCACGAGTAGCGGGAGCAGCCGCCACGAGCAGTACTTC
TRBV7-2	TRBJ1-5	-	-	CASSLEGWGNQPQHF	TGTGCCAGCAGCTTAGAGGGGTGGGGGAATCAGCCCCAGCATTTT
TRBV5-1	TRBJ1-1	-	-	CASSLFVNTEAFF	TGCGCCAGCAGCTTGTTCGTAAACACTGAAGCTTTCTTT
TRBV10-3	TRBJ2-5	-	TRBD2	CAISESGGGGLWTQYF	TGTGCCATCAGTGAGTCCGGCGGGGGGGGACTTTGGACCCAGTACTTC
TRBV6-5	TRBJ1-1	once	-	CASRVGGRGEAFF	TGTGCCAGCAGAGTAGGGGGGCGGGGTGAAGCTTTCTTT
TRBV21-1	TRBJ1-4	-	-	CASSNVPPRTSATNEKLFF	TGTGCCAGCAGCAACGTCCCCCCGAGGACATCCGCAACTAATGAAAAACTGTTTTTT
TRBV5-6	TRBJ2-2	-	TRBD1	CASSLGRGRGGELFF	TGTGCCAGCAGCTTGGGCAGGGGGCGCGGCGGGGAGCTGTTTTTT
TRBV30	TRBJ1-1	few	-	CAWGRTEAFF	TGTGCCTGGGGGCGGACTGAAGCTTTCTTT
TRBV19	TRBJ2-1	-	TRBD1	CASSIEGTVFYNEQFF	TGTGCCAGTAGTATAGAGGGGACAGTTTTCTACAATGAGCAGTTCTTC